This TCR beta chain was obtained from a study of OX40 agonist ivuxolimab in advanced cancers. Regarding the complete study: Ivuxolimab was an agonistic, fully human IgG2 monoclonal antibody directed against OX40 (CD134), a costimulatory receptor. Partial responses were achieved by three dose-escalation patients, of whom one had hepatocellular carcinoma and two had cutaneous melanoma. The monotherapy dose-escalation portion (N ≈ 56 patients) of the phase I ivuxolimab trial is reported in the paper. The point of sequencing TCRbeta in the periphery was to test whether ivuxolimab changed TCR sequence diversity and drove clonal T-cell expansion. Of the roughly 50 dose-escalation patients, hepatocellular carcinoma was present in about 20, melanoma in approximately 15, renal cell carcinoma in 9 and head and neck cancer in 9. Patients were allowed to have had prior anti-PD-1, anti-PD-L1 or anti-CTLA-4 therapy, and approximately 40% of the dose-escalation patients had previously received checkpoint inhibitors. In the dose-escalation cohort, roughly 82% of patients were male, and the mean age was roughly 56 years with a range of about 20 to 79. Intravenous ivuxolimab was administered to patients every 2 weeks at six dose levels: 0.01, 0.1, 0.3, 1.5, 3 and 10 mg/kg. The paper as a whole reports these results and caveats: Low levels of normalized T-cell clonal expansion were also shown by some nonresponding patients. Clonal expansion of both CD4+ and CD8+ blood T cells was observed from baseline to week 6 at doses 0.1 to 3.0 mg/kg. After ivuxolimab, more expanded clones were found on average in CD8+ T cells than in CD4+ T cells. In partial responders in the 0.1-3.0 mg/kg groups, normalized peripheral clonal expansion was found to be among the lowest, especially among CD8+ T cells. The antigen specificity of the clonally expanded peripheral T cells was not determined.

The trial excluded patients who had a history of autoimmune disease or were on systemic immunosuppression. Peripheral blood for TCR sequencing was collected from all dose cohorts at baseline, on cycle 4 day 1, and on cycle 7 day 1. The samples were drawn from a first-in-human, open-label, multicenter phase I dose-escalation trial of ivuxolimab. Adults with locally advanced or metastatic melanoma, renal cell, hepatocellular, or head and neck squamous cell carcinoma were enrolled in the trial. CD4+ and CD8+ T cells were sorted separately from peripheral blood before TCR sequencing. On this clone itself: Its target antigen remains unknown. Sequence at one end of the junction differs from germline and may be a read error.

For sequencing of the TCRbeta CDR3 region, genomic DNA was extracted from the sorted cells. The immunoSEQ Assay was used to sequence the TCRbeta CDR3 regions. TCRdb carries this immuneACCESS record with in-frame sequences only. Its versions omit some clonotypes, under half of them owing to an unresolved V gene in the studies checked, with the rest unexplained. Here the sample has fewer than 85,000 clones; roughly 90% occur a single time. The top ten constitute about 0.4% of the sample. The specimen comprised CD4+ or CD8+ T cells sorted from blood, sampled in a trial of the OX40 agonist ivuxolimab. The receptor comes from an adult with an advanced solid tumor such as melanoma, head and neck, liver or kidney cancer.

The sequenced DNA: TGTGCCAGCAGCCTAGCGACGGGAGAGACCCAGTACTTC. This is translated as CASSLATGETQYF. The chain couples TRBV7-7 to TRBJ2-5; TRBD2 is perhaps the D gene, given 6 matching bases. Per the germline V gene (reference sequence), SSHAT is the CDR1 and FNYEAQ is the CDR2. Measured from the cysteine to the phenylalanine, the CDR3 is 13 residues long. Only CDR3 DNA is held: 39 bases, read in frame from base 1.